One and the same sample provided the 8 T cell receptor beta chains below, sequenced in a study of blood T cell repertoires in COVID-19. Sequencing used immunoSEQ multiplex PCR; TCRdb keeps in-frame clones, though not all of them. The profile shows a few hundred thousand clones, 65% to 85% of them singletons. Sequencing used peripheral blood. The receptors derive from an older person with COVID-19, enrolled during active disease.

The V call is TRBV29-1, the J call TRBJ1-2, with a weak D call TRBD1 (6 bases). The ends were cut back, 8 bases at V and 5 bases at J, with 18 bases in the middle. This CDR3 is 13 amino acids long. Germline CDR1 and CDR2: SQVTM and ANQGSEA. The CDR3 is CSTYRETAYGYTF. For the CDR3, the DNA is TGCAGCACATACAGGGAGACGGCGTATGGCTACACCTTC.

This rearrangement joins TRBV27 to TRBJ1-1, with 7 positions matching TRBD1. V trimming: 4 bases; J trimming: 0 bases; junction bases outside the gene matches: 2. Germline CDR1 reads MNHEY; CDR2 reads SMNVEV (reference sequence). The CDR3 loop spans 14 amino acids. In DNA form, the CDR3 reads TGTGCCAGCAGTTCGGGACAGCTGAACACTGAAGCTTTCTTT. This gives the protein CASSSGQLNTEAFF.

The chain has TRBV2 and TRBJ2-3, with D unclear. The germline gives CDR1 SNHLY, CDR2 FYNNEI. This CDR3 comprises 14 residues. V lost 3 bases to trimming and J lost 3 bases, with 10 bases between them. The CDR3 DNA reads as TGTGCCAGCAGTGATCTAATCGCAACAGATACGCAGTATTTT. This gives the protein CASSDLIATDTQYF.

This clone was seen only a few times. V usage is TRBV18 and J usage is TRBJ1-5, with 8 bases fitting TRBD1. Trimming at V came to 6 bases and at J to 11 bases, leaving 12 bases not matched to a gene. CDR1 is KGHSH and CDR2 is LQKENI in the germline V gene. The CDR3 spans 14 residues. The CDR3: CASSPSGQEGAQHF. The DNA for the CDR3 is TGTGCCAGCTCTCCCTCGGGACAGGAGGGGGCCCAGCATTTT.

The chain combines TRBV2 with TRBJ1-5, with TRBD1 identical over 8 bases. There are 14 residues in the CDR3. J gave up 4 bases and V 6 bases, and 5 bases lay outside the gene matches. CDR1 and CDR2 from the germline V gene are SNHLY and FYNNEI. This CDR3 reads CASRPGQDNQPQHF. As DNA, the CDR3 is TGTGCCAGCAGGCCGGGACAGGATAATCAGCCCCAGCATTTT.

The chain has TRBV15 and TRBJ2-5; D may be TRBD1 (7 bases). CDR3 length equals 15 residues. V lost 2 bases to trimming and J lost 2 bases, with 12 bases between them. The germline V gene has CDR1 LNHNV and CDR2 YYDKDF (reference sequence). Here the CDR3 reads CATSRPQGGQETQYF. The CDR3 DNA is TGTGCCACCAGCAGACCCCAGGGGGGACAAGAGACCCAGTACTTC.

This chain uses TRBV6-5 with TRBJ1-2, with 7 bases fitting TRBD1. Trimming cost V 7 bases and J 7 bases; bases outside gene matches: 3. This CDR3 is 11 amino acids long. CDR1 MNHEY and CDR2 SVGAGI come from the germline V gene. The CDR3 bases are TGTGCCAGCACAACAGGGGCTGGCTACACCTTC. Translating it yields CASTTGAGYTF.

This chain uses TRBV6-2 or TRBV6-3 with TRBJ1-5, with D possibly matching TRBD1 (6 bases). V lost 2 bases and J lost 1, with 9 bases in between. This CDR3 has 15 residues. Germline V lookup: CDR1 MNHEY, CDR2 SVGEGT. CDR3 sequence: CASSYPGHSNQPQHF. DNA for the CDR3: TGTGCCAGCAGTTACCCGGGACACAGCAATCAGCCCCAGCATTTT.